This T cell receptor (beta chain) was identified during a study of blood T cells in healthy people across ages. General study findings and limits: Age advanced and TCR beta diversity per million T cells fell, roughly linearly.

Peripheral blood was drawn, approximately 9.5 milliliters per donor. Through a sample-barcoded 5' primer and a J-beta primer mix, a second PCR was run for 7 to 11 cycles. The authors tagged each cDNA molecule using a template-switch adaptor with 12 random nucleotides. Via MiXCR, TCRdb re-called the 5' RACE reads, giving one row per CDR3 protein. The sample gives 850,000 to 1,000,000 distinct CDR3 sequences, 51% of which show up once; around a fifth is in the top ten. Of note for this clonotype: Its target is not known.

V lost 5 bases and J lost 2, with 19 bases in between. Germline CDR1 reads SGHTA; CDR2 reads FQGNSA. The CDR3 is 16 amino acids. The TCR comes from a woman aged 60-75 years in good health. Specimen: blood. V and J are TRBV7-2 and TRBJ2-7; D gene uncertain. The CDR3 DNA reads TGTGCCAGCAGCGGTGGGGTGGGCTGGCCGACCTACGAGCAGTACTTC. It specifies CASSGGVGWPTYEQYF.